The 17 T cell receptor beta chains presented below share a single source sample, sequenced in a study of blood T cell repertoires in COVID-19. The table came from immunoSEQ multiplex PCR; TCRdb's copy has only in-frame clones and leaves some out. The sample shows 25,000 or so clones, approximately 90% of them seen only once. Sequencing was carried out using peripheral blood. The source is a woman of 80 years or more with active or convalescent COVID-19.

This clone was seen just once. This CDR3 reads CASSQGGLANNEQFF. In DNA form, the CDR3 reads TGCGCCAGCAGCCAGGGGGGACTAGCGAACAATGAGCAGTTCTTC. The V gene is TRBV4-1, the J gene TRBJ2-1, with 10 bases matching TRBD2. Looked up from germline, CDR1 is MGHRA and CDR2 is YSYEKL. The CDR3 runs to 15 residues. Germline trimming cut 3 bases from V and 5 bases from J; bases unmatched to any gene: 4.

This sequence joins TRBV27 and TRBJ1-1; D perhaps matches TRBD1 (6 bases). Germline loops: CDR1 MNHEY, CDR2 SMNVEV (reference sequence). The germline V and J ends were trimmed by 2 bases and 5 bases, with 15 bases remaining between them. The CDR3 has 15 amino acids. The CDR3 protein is CASSLSWQGRTEAFF. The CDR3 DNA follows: TGTGCCAGCAGTTTAAGCTGGCAGGGGCGGACTGAAGCTTTCTTT.

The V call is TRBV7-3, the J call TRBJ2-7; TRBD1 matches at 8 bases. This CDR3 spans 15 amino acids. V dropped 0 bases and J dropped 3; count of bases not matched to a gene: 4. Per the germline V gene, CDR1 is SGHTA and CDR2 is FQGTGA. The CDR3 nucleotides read TGTGCCAGCAGCTTAACCGGGACAGGACTCTACGAGCAGTACTTC. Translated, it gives CASSLTGTGLYEQYF.

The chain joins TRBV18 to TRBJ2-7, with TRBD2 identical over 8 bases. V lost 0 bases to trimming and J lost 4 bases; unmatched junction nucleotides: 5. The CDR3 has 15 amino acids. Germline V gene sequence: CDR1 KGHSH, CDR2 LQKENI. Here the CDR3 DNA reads TGTGCCAGCTCACCACCCTTCGGGGGGGGGTACGAGCAGTACTTC. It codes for CASSPPFGGGYEQYF.

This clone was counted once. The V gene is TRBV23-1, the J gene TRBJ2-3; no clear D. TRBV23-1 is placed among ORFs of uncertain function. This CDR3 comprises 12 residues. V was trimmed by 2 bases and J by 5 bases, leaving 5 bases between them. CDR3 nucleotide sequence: TGCGCCAGCAGTCAACCGAGAGATACGCAGTATTTT. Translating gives CASSQPRDTQYF.

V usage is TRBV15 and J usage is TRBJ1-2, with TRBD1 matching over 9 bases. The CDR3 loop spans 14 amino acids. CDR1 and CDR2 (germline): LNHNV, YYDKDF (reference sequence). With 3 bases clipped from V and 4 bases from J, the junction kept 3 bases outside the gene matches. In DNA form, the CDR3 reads TGTGCCACCAGCAGGGGGACAGGGCCCTATGGCTACACCTTC. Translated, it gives CATSRGTGPYGYTF.

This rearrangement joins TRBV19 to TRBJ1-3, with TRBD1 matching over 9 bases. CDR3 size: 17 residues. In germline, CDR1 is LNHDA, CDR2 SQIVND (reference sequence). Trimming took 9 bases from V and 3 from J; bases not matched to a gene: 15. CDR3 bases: TGTGCCAGCATCAAGCTAACCGGGACAGGGCGTGGAAACACCATATATTTT. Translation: CASIKLTGTGRGNTIYF.

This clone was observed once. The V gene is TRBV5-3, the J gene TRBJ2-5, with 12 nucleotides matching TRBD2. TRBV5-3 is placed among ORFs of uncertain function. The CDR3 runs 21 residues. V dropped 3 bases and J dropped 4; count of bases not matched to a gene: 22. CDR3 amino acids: CARSSASGGGHMAQLPETQYF. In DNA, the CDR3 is TGTGCCAGAAGCTCAGCTAGCGGGGGGGGCCACATGGCCCAGCTCCCAGAGACCCAGTACTTC.

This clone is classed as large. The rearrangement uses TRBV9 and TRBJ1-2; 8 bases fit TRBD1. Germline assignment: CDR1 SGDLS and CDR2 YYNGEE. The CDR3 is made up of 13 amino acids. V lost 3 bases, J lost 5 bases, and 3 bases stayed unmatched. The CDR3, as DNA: TGTGCCAGCAGCGCGGGACAGGATTATGGCTACACCTTC. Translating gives CASSAGQDYGYTF.

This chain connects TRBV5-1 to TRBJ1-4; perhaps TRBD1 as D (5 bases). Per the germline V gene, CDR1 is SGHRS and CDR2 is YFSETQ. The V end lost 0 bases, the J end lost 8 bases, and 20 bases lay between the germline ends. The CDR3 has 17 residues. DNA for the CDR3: TGCGCCAGCAGCTTGGACTCGTTTCGTCAGGGCGTAGAAAAACTGTTTTTT. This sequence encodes CASSLDSFRQGVEKLFF.

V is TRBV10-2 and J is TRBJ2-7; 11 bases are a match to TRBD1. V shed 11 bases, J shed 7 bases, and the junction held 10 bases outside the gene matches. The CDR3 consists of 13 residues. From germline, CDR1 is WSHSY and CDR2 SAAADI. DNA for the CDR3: TGCGCCTCTTCAGGACAGGGGGCGGGGGAGCAGTACTTC. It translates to CASSGQGAGEQYF.

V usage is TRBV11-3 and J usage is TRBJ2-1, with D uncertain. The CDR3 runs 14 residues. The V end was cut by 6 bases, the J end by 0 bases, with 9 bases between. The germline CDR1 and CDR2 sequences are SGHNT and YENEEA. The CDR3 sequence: CASSFSNSYNEQFF. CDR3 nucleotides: TGTGCCAGCAGTTTTAGTAACTCCTACAATGAGCAGTTCTTC.

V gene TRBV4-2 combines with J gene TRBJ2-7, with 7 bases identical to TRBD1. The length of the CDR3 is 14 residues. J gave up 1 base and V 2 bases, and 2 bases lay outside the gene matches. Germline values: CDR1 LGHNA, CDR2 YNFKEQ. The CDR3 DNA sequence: TGTGCCAGCAGCCAAATGACAGGGTCCTACGAGCAGTACTTC. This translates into CASSQMTGSYEQYF.

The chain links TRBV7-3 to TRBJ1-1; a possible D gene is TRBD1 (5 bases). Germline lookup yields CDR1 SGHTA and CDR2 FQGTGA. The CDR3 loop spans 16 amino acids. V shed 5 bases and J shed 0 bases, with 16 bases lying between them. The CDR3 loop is CASSRTGGRMNTEAFF. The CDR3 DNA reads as TGTGCCAGCAGCCGCACGGGGGGTCGCATGAACACTGAAGCTTTCTTT.

CDR3 region: CAISSTGTANTEAFF. CDR3 in DNA: TGTGCCATCTCGTCAACCGGGACAGCGAACACTGAAGCTTTCTTT. This sequence joins TRBV6-6 and TRBJ1-1; TRBD1 aligns across 7 bases. The CDR3 runs to 15 residues. After removal of 10 bases from V and 1 base from J, the junction contained 12 bases not matched to a gene. CDR1 is MNHNY, CDR2 SVGAGI, per germline (reference sequence).

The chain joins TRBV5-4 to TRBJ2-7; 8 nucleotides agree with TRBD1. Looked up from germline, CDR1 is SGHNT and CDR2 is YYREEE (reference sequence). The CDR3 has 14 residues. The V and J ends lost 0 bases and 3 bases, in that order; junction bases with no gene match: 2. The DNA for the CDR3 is TGTGCCAGCAGCTTGGCAGGGGGCGGCTACGAGCAGTACTTC. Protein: CASSLAGGGYEQYF. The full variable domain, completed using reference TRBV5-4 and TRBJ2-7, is ETGVTQSPTHLIKTRGQQVTLRCSSQSGHNTVSWYQQALGQGPQFIFQYYREEENGRGNFPPRFSGLQFPNYSSELNVNALELDDSALYLCASSLAGGGYEQYFGPGTRLTVT.

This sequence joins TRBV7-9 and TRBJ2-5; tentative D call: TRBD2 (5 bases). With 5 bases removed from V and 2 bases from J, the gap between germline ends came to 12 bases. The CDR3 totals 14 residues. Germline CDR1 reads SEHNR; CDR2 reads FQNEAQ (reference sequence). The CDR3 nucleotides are TGTGCCAGCAGCCCTACCGGGGTTCAAGAGACCCAGTACTTC. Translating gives CASSPTGVQETQYF.